The rows below give T cell receptor beta chains drawn from one sample of a study of cytomegalovirus exposure and HLA in healthy donors. TCRdb's copy holds only in-frame clones and misses some; the assay was immunoSEQ multiplex PCR. The sample holds some 110,000 clones, roughly 80% seen once. The sequenced sample consisted of PBMCs. The source is a woman between 35 and 50 years old in good health and CMV-seronegative. Both conserved end residues are part of each CDR3. A D gene is named only where the DNA matches it firmly. Clone size is not always given. Where it is, it says once, few, many or a class for expanded clones.

d_gene	v_gene	abundance	j_gene	CDR3aa	CDR3nt
NA	TRBV4-1	NA	TRBJ2-7	CASSQPDSLSPYEQYF	TGCGCCAGCAGCCAACCTGACAGCCTGTCTCCCTACGAGCAGTACTTC
TRBD2	TRBV7-9	NA	TRBJ2-3	CASSLSGGPDTQYF	TGTGCCAGCAGCTTATCGGGAGGGCCAGATACGCAGTATTTT
TRBD1	TRBV7-6	NA	TRBJ1-1	CASSIGTGGRNTEAFF	TGTGCCAGCAGCATTGGGACAGGGGGCCGGAACACTGAAGCTTTCTTT
NA	TRBV28	NA	TRBJ1-2	CASREHHAGYGYTF	TGTGCCAGCAGAGAACACCACGCGGGCTATGGCTACACCTTC
TRBD1	TRBV23-1	NA	TRBJ1-4	CATLQGGFATNEKLFF	TGCGCCACACTCCAGGGGGGCTTTGCAACTAATGAAAAACTGTTTTTT
TRBD2	TRBV5-1	NA	TRBJ2-1	CASSSPSGRRSYNEQFF	TGCGCCAGCAGCTCTCCTAGCGGGAGAAGGTCCTACAATGAGCAGTTCTTC
TRBD1	TRBV9	NA	TRBJ2-6	CASSVGQGGAGANVLTF	TGTGCCAGCAGCGTGGGACAGGGAGGTGCTGGGGCCAACGTCCTGACTTTC
NA	TRBV11-2	NA	TRBJ2-1	CASSPPGYAYNEQFF	TGTGCCAGCAGCCCCCCCGGGTACGCCTACAATGAGCAGTTCTTC
TRBD1	TRBV19	few	TRBJ2-1	CASSIGTGGFDEQFF	TGTGCCAGTAGTATAGGGACAGGGGGCTTCGATGAGCAGTTCTTC
NA	TRBV7-8	few	TRBJ1-3	CASSRPLPGGTIYF	TGTGCCAGCAGCCGACCCCTCCCCGGCGGCACCATATATTTT
TRBD2	TRBV4-2	NA	TRBJ2-1	CASSRMGTSGNNEQFF	TGTGCCAGCAGCCGGATGGGGACTAGCGGAAACAATGAGCAGTTCTTC
NA	TRBV7-3	NA	TRBJ2-7	CASSSDSSLPLPYEQYF	TGTGCCAGCAGCTCCGACAGTTCTCTCCCCCTTCCGTACGAGCAGTACTTC
NA	TRBV5-6	NA	TRBJ2-7	CASSFQGGYEQYF	TGTGCCAGCAGCTTCCAGGGGGGCTACGAGCAGTACTTC
NA	TRBV5-6	NA	TRBJ2-5	CASSLEPGTASMTQYF	TGTGCCAGCAGCTTGGAACCTGGGACTGCTTCAATGACCCAGTACTTC
NA	TRBV7-9	NA	TRBJ2-7	CSSSLTGLGTDYEQYF	TGTTCCAGCAGCTTAACGGGACTCGGGACTGACTACGAGCAGTACTTC
NA	TRBV7-9	NA	TRBJ1-1	CASSSQVITEAFF	TGTGCCAGCAGCTCACAGGTTATAACTGAAGCTTTCTTT
TRBD2	TRBV9	once	TRBJ2-1	CASSATSGRYDEQFF	TGTGCCAGCAGCGCGACTAGCGGGAGGTACGATGAGCAGTTCTTC
NA	TRBV11-2	NA	TRBJ2-1	CASSFHAGEQFF	TGTGCCAGCAGCTTCCACGCGGGTGAGCAGTTCTTC
NA	TRBV21-1	NA	TRBJ1-2	CASSLGQFANYGYTF	TGTGCCAGCAGCTTGGGACAGTTCGCTAACTATGGCTACACCTTC
NA	TRBV2	NA	TRBJ2-1	CASSEGRSEQFF	TGTGCCAGCAGTGAAGGGAGGAGTGAGCAGTTCTTC
TRBD1	TRBV5-4	NA	TRBJ1-3	CASSTGQGLAGNTIYF	TGTGCCAGCAGCACGGGACAGGGGCTAGCTGGAAACACCATATATTTT
TRBD1	TRBV7-2	NA	TRBJ1-1	CASSPYDRATEAFF	TGTGCCAGCAGCCCCTACGACAGGGCCACTGAAGCTTTCTTT
NA	TRBV28	NA	TRBJ1-4	CASSPGGEATNEKLFF	TGTGCCAGCTCCCCGGGAGGGGAGGCAACTAATGAAAAACTGTTTTTT
TRBD2	TRBV19	NA	TRBJ2-7	CASSLSRTSGIYEQYF	TGTGCCAGTAGTCTATCACGGACTAGCGGGATATACGAGCAGTACTTC
NA	TRBV4-1	NA	TRBJ2-7	CASSQDVQGLGEQYF	TGCGCCAGCAGCCAAGATGTCCAGGGACTTGGGGAGCAGTACTTC
NA	TRBV4-3	NA	TRBJ2-1	CASSQDGLANEQFF	TGCGCCAGCAGCCAAGATGGCCTTGCTAATGAGCAGTTCTTC
NA	TRBV7-8	NA	TRBJ1-5	CASGLQGGQPQHF	TGTGCCAGCGGCTTACAGGGAGGTCAGCCCCAGCATTTT
NA	TRBV7-2	NA	TRBJ2-7	CASSLDPAVTSYEQYF	TGTGCCAGCAGCTTAGACCCCGCGGTCACCTCCTACGAGCAGTACTTC
TRBD1	TRBV14	NA	TRBJ1-3	CASSPTGDTIYF	TGTGCCAGCAGCCCGACAGGGGACACCATATATTTT
TRBD2	TRBV7-2	NA	TRBJ2-3	CASSPQRLAGAKDTQYF	TGTGCCAGCAGCCCGCAGAGACTAGCGGGAGCAAAAGATACGCAGTATTTT
TRBD2	TRBV5-4	NA	TRBJ2-7	CASSLGREGFYEQYF	TGTGCCAGCAGCTTGGGACGGGAGGGTTTCTACGAGCAGTACTTC
NA	TRBV28	NA	TRBJ1-1	CASRPSPYRASMNTEAFF	TGTGCCAGCAGGCCCTCCCCCTACAGGGCGAGCATGAACACTGAAGCTTTCTTT
NA	TRBV10-3	few	TRBJ2-7	CAIRPRDSPYEQYF	TGTGCCATCAGACCTCGGGACTCTCCCTACGAGCAGTACTTC
NA	TRBV7-9	NA	TRBJ1-2	CASSRDLGGYTF	TGTGCCAGCAGCCGTGACCTAGGTGGCTACACCTTC
NA	TRBV4-1	NA	TRBJ2-7	CASSQDTYEQYF	TGCGCCAGCAGCCAAGATACCTACGAGCAGTACTTC
NA	TRBV7-7	NA	TRBJ1-2	CASSLGQNHGYTF	TGTGCTAGCAGCTTAGGTCAGAATCATGGCTACACCTTC
NA	TRBV19	NA	TRBJ2-7	CASSIDYREVGAREQYF	TGTGCCAGTAGTATAGATTACAGGGAAGTCGGAGCGCGGGAGCAGTACTTC
NA	TRBV7-9	NA	TRBJ1-5	CSSSPYREGGQPQHF	TGTTCCAGCAGTCCTTACAGGGAGGGAGGTCAGCCCCAGCATTTT
NA	TRBV28	NA	TRBJ2-1	CASSSYNEQFF	TGTGCTTCTAGCTCCTACAATGAGCAGTTCTTC
NA	TRBV10-3	NA	TRBJ1-2	CAISMDSTNYGYTF	TGTGCCATCAGTATGGACAGCACTAACTATGGCTACACCTTC
TRBD2	TRBV7-7	NA	TRBJ2-7	CASSRGTSEIYEQYF	TGTGCTAGCAGCCGAGGAACTAGCGAGATCTACGAGCAGTACTTC
NA	TRBV28	NA	TRBJ2-2	CASSLLTAGELFF	TGTGCCAGCAGTTTATTGACAGCCGGGGAGCTGTTTTTT
NA	TRBV7-2	NA	TRBJ2-2	CASSLSQGLPGELFF	TGTGCCAGCAGCTTATCCCAGGGTCTACCCGGGGAGCTGTTTTTT
NA	TRBV7-9	NA	TRBJ1-1	CASSLWPLPRDGKNTEAFF	TGTGCCAGCAGCTTATGGCCCTTGCCCCGTGACGGGAAGAACACTGAAGCTTTCTTT
TRBD2	TRBV9	NA	TRBJ2-2	CASSVDAGAGELFF	TGTGCCAGCAGCGTAGACGCGGGAGCCGGGGAGCTGTTTTTT
TRBD1	TRBV7-9	NA	TRBJ2-2	CASSTNRGTGELFF	TGTGCCAGCAGTACAAACAGGGGAACCGGGGAGCTGTTTTTT
NA	TRBV28	NA	TRBJ2-7	CASRKGRSTSVYEQYF	TGTGCCAGCAGGAAGGGGCGAAGTACCTCCGTCTACGAGCAGTACTTC
TRBD1	TRBV7-2	few	TRBJ1-6	CASSPIDRDDSPLHF	TGTGCCAGCAGCCCTATCGACAGGGATGATTCACCCCTCCACTTT
NA	TRBV11-2	NA	TRBJ1-4	CASSLSGPTNEKLFF	TGTGCCAGCAGCTTGTCAGGGCCGACTAATGAAAAACTGTTTTTT
TRBD1	TRBV7-2	NA	TRBJ2-7	CASSFQGVSYEQYF	TGTGCCAGCAGCTTTCAGGGGGTTTCCTACGAGCAGTACTTC
TRBD1	TRBV4-2	NA	TRBJ2-7	CASSSRTGRDEQYF	TGTGCCAGCAGCTCCCGGACAGGGCGAGACGAGCAGTACTTC
NA	TRBV29-1	few	TRBJ2-3	CSVAPNYGTDTQYF	TGCAGCGTTGCACCGAATTACGGGACAGATACGCAGTATTTT
NA	TRBV12-5	NA	TRBJ2-7	CASGFWSRLEQYF	TGTGCTAGTGGTTTCTGGAGTCGGCTCGAGCAGTACTTC
NA	TRBV27	NA	TRBJ1-6	CASSSLGLINSPLHF	TGTGCCAGCTCCTCCCTGGGACTGATTAATTCACCCCTCCACTTT
TRBD1	TRBV5-1	NA	TRBJ1-1	CASSRGQGTEAFF	TGCGCCAGCAGCCGAGGACAGGGTACTGAAGCTTTCTTT
NA	TRBV19	NA	TRBJ2-6	CASSIDLGETGANVLTF	TGTGCCAGTAGTATAGATCTAGGCGAGACTGGGGCCAACGTCCTGACTTTC
TRBD1	TRBV28	NA	TRBJ1-2	CASSLWDETGLSYGYTF	TGTGCCAGCAGTTTATGGGACGAGACAGGGTTGTCCTATGGCTACACCTTC
NA	TRBV28	NA	TRBJ2-2	CASSQFRVTGELFF	TGTGCCAGCAGTCAATTCAGGGTTACCGGGGAGCTGTTTTTT
TRBD2	TRBV5-1	NA	TRBJ2-7	CASSLGTSGRAGEQYF	TGCGCCAGCAGCTTGGGGACTAGCGGGAGGGCGGGCGAGCAGTACTTC
NA	TRBV6-5	NA	TRBJ2-7	CASSYSGRSSYEQYF	TGTGCCAGCAGTTACTCGGGCCGTAGCTCCTACGAGCAGTACTTC